This passage covers 10 T cell receptor beta chains from one sample sequenced in a study of blood T cell repertoires in COVID-19. The table came from immunoSEQ multiplex PCR; TCRdb's copy has only in-frame clones and leaves some out. The repertoire holds about 14,000 clones, 75% to 85% seen once, with 26% in the top ten. The sample comprised peripheral blood. The receptors stem from a woman aged 45-60 years with active or convalescent COVID-19.

The chain employs TRBV11-3 and TRBJ2-1, with D unclear. V was cut by 2 bases and J by 2 bases, with 16 bases left in between. The germline gives CDR1 SGHNT, CDR2 YENEEA. This CDR3 has 17 amino acids. The CDR3 sequence: CASSLRSTDKPYNEQFF. The CDR3 region has the DNA TGTGCCAGCAGCTTAAGGTCAACTGACAAGCCCTACAATGAGCAGTTCTTC.

This clone was seen only once. The gene calls are TRBV29-1 and TRBJ1-1; weak D call: TRBD1 (5 bases). The V gene's germline CDR1 is SQVTM and CDR2 ANQGSEA. Trimming stripped 7 bases from V and 1 base from J, with 7 bases between. The CDR3 sequence is 11 residues long. The CDR3 region is CSGRENTEAFF. The CDR3 region has the DNA TGCAGCGGCAGGGAGAACACTGAAGCTTTCTTT.

The genes are TRBV5-5 and TRBJ2-3; D is uncertain. The length of the CDR3 is 12 residues. Germline lookup yields CDR1 SGHKS and CDR2 YYEKEE (reference sequence). V lost 4 bases and J 5 bases, leaving 8 bases between the germline ends. CDR3 loop: CASSPHLDTQYF. The CDR3 DNA is TGTGCCAGCAGCCCTCACTTAGATACGCAGTATTTT.

The chain links TRBV28 to TRBJ2-7; TRBD1 agrees at 10 bases. Losses at the gene ends were 8 bases for V and 1 base for J; bases not matched to a gene: 5. Germline loops: CDR1 MDHEN, CDR2 SYDVKM. The CDR3 sequence is 14 residues long. In DNA, the CDR3 is TGTGCCAGCCAGGGACAGGGGTGGTCCTACGAGCAGTACTTC. This translates into CASQGQGWSYEQYF.

The CDR3 region is CSVGVTGFRGYTF. The DNA of the CDR3 is TGCAGCGTTGGCGTGACAGGGTTTCGTGGCTACACCTTC. V and J are TRBV29-1 and TRBJ1-2, with 7 bases identical to TRBD1. V shed 4 bases, J shed 7 bases, and the junction held 9 bases outside the gene matches. The CDR3 contains 13 residues. Germline CDR1 is SQVTM and CDR2 is ANQGSEA.

This clone has just one count. J is TRBJ1-5 and V is TRBV20-1; 9 bases agree with TRBD1. Unmatched junction bases numbered 3, after V lost 3 bases and J lost 0 bases. The germline V gene has CDR1 DFQATT and CDR2 SNEGSKA (reference sequence). This CDR3 has 15 residues. The CDR3 DNA is TGCAGTGCTAGTACAGGGGGCATTAGCAATCAGCCCCAGCATTTT. This gives the protein CSASTGGISNQPQHF.

The table lists this clone with a count of one. V usage is TRBV19 and J usage is TRBJ2-7, with D perhaps TRBD1 (5 bases). CDR1 and CDR2 (germline): LNHDA, SQIVND (reference sequence). There are 14 residues in the CDR3. With 4 bases removed from V and 1 base from J, the gap between germline ends came to 11 bases. CDR3 DNA: TGTGCCAGTAGTAAGGACACTTCATCCTACGAGCAGTACTTC. Translation gives CASSKDTSSYEQYF. The full variable domain, rest sourced from reference TRBV19 and TRBJ2-7, is DGGITQSPKYLFRKEGQNVTLSCEQNLNHDAMYWYRQDPGQGLRLIYYSQIVNDFQKGDIAEGYSVSREKKESFPLTVTSAQKNPTAFYLCASSKDTSSYEQYFGPGTRLTVT.

The chain recombines TRBV7-9 with TRBJ1-1, with a possible D match to TRBD1 (6 bases). V dropped 5 bases and J dropped 0 bases, with 10 bases sitting between them. Germline V CDR1 and CDR2: SEHNR, FQNEAQ (reference sequence). This CDR3 contains 14 residues. CDR3 in amino acids: CASSPGTLNTEAFF. CDR3 in DNA: TGTGCCAGCAGCCCCGGGACACTGAACACTGAAGCTTTCTTT. The full variable domain, with the rest looked up from reference TRBV7-9 and TRBJ1-1, is DTGVSQNPRHKITKRGQNVTFRCDPISEHNRLYWYRQTLGQGPEFLTYFQNEAQLEKSRLLSDRFSAERPKGSFSTLEIQRTEQGDSAMYLCASSPGTLNTEAFFGQGTRLTVV.

This clone was seen only once. In DNA, the CDR3 is TGCGCCAGCAGCCGGACGACTAGCTCCTACAATGAGCAGTTCTTC. It codes for CASSRTTSSYNEQFF. The chain is built from TRBV4-1 and TRBJ2-1; D possibly corresponds to TRBD2 (6 bases). Trimming pared 4 bases from V and 0 bases from J, leaving 10 bases between. The CDR3 is made up of 15 amino acids. Germline CDR1 and CDR2: MGHRA and YSYEKL.

The rearrangement links TRBV14 to TRBJ2-3, with a weak D call TRBD1 (6 bases). This CDR3 is 16 amino acids long. The germline gives CDR1 SGHDN, CDR2 FVKESK. Trimming pared 2 bases from V and 1 base from J, leaving 13 bases between. CDR3 DNA sequence: TGTGCCAGCAGCCAAACCCGGGACACCCGCACAGATACGCAGTATTTT. Translation gives CASSQTRDTRTDTQYF.